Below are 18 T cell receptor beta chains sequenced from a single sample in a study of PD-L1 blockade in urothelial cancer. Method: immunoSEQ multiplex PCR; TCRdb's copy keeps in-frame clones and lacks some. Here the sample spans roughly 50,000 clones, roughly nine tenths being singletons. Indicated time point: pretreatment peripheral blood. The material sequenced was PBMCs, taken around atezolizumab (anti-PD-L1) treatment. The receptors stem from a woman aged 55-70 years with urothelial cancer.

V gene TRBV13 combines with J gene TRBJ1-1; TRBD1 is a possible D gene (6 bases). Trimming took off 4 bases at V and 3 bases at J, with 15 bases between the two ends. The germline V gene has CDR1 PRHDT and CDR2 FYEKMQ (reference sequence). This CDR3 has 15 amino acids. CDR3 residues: CASSSPGHGDTEAFF. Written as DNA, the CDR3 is TGTGCCAGCAGCTCTCCGGGACACGGGGACACTGAAGCTTTCTTT. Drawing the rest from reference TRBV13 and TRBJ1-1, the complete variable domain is AAGVIQSPRHLIKEKRETATLKCYPIPRHDTVYWYQQGPGQDPQFLISFYEKMQSDKGSIPDRFSAQQFSDYHSELNMSSLELGDSALYFCASSSPGHGDTEAFFGQGTRLTVV.

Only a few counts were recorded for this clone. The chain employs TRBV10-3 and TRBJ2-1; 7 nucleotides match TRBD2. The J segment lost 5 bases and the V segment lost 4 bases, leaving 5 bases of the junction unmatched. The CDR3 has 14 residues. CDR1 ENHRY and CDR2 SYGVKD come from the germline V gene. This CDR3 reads CAISVGRENNEQFF. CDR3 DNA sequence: TGTGCCATCAGTGTAGGGCGGGAGAACAATGAGCAGTTCTTC.

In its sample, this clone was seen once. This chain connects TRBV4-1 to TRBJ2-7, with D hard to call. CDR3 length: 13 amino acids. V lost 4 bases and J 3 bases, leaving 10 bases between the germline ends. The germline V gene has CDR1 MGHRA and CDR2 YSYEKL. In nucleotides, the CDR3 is TGCGCCAGCAGCCCCTTGGCCCGCTACGAGCAGTACTTC. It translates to CASSPLARYEQYF.

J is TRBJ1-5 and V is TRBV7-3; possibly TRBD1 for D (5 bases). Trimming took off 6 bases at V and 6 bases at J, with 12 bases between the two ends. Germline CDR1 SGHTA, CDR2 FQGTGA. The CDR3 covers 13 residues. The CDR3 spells CASSTQVGQPQHF. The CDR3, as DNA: TGTGCCAGCAGTACACAGGTGGGTCAGCCCCAGCATTTT.

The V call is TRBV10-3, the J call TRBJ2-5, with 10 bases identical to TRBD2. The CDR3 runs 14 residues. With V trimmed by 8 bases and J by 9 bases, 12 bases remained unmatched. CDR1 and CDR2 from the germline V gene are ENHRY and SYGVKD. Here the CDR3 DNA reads TGTGCCATCGGGGCAGCGGGGGGGCCCAGGGCCCAGTACTTC. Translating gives CAIGAAGGPRAQYF.

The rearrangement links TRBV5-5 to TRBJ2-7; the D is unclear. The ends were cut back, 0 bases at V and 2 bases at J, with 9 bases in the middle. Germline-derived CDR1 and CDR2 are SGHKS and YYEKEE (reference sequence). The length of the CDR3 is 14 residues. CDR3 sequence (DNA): TGTGCCAGCAGCTTGGGGCAGGTAACCTACGAGCAGTACTTC. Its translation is CASSLGQVTYEQYF.

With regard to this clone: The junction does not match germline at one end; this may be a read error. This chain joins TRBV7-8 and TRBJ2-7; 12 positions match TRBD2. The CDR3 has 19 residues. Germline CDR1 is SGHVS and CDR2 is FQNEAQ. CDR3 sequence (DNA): TGTGCCAGCGAGGACGGAATAATCAGGGGCCGAACGACCGGGACTAGCGGGTTCTTC. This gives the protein CASEDGIIRGRTTGTSGFF. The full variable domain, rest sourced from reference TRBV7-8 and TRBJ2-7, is GAGVSQSPRYKVAKRGQDVALRCDPISGHVSLFWYQQALGQGPEFLTYFQNEAQLDKSGLPSDRFFAERPEGSVSTLKIQRTQQEDSAVYLCASEDGIIRGRTTGTSGFFGPGTRLTVT.

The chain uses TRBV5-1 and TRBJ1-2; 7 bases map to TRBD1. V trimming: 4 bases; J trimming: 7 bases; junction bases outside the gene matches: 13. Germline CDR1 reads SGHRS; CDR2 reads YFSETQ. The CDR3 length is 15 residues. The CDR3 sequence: CASSKGHRGSPGYTF. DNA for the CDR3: TGCGCCAGCAGCAAAGGGCACAGGGGTTCGCCTGGCTACACCTTC. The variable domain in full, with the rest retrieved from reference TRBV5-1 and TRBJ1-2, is KAGVTQTPRYLIKTRGQQVTLSCSPISGHRSVSWYQQTPGQGLQFLFEYFSETQRNKGNFPGRFSGRQFSNSRSEMNVSTLELGDSALYLCASSKGHRGSPGYTFGSGTRLTVV.

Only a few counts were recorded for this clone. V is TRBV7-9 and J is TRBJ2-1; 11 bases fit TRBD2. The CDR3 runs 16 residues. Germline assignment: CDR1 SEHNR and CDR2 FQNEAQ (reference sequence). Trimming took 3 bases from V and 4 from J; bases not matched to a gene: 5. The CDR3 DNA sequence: TGTGCCAGCAGCTTTCTAGCGGGAGGCATTTACAATGAGCAGTTCTTC. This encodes CASSFLAGGIYNEQFF.

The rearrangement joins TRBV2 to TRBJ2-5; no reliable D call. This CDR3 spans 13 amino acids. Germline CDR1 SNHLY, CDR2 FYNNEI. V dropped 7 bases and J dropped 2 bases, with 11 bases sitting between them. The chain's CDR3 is CASTVAEQETQYF. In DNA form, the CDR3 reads TGTGCCAGCACTGTGGCGGAACAAGAGACCCAGTACTTC.

The CDR3 DNA is TGTGCCAGAAGCGCCCGGACTAGCGGGAAAAGGTGGGAGACCCAGTACTTC. This sequence encodes CARSARTSGKRWETQYF. The chain employs TRBV5-3 and TRBJ2-5; 12 positions match TRBD2. TRBV5-3 is annotated as an ORF whose role is uncertain. Germline trimming cut 4 bases from V and 5 bases from J; bases unmatched to any gene: 12. The CDR3 consists of 17 residues.

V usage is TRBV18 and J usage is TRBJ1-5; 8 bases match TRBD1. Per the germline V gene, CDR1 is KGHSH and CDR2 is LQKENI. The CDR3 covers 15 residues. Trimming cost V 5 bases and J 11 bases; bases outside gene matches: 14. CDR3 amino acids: CASSSGPTGDEAQHF. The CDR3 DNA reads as TGTGCCAGCTCATCCGGCCCGACAGGGGATGAGGCCCAGCATTTT.

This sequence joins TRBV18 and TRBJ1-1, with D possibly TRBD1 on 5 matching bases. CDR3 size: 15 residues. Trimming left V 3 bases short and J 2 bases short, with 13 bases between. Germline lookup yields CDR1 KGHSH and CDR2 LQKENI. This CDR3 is CASSPDSPFNTEAFF. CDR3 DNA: TGTGCCAGCTCACCCGACAGTCCCTTCAACACTGAAGCTTTCTTT.

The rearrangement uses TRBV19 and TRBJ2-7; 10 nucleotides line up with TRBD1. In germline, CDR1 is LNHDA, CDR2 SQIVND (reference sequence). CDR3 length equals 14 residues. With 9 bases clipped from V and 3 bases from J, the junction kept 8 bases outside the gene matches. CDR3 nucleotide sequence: TGTGCCAGCAAAACCGGGACAGGGGTCTACGAGCAGTACTTC. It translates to CASKTGTGVYEQYF.

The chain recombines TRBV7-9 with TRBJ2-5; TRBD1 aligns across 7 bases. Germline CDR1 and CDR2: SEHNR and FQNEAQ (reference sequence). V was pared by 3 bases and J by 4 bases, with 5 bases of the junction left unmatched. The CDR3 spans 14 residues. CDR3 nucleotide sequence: TGTGCCAGCAGCTTGGAGGACAGGTCAGAGACCCAGTACTTC. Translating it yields CASSLEDRSETQYF.

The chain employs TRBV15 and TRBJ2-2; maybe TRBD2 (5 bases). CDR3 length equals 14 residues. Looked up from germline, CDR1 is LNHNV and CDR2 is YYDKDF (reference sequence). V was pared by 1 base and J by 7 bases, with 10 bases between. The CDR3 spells CATSRVRGYGELFF. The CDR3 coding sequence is TGTGCCACCAGCAGAGTTAGAGGGTACGGGGAGCTGTTTTTT.

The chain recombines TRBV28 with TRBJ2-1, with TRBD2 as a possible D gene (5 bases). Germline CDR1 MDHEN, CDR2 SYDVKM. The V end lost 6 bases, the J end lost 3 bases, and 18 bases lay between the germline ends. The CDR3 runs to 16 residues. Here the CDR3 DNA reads TGTGCCAGCAGCCCCGTTCGTCCGGGATTCTACAATGAGCAGTTCTTC. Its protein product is CASSPVRPGFYNEQFF.

The CDR3 sequence: CASSYSNGRGETQYF. CDR3 nucleotide sequence: TGTGCCAGCAGTTACTCGAATGGGAGGGGAGAGACCCAGTACTTC. The genes are TRBV6-5 and TRBJ2-5; 7 nucleotides line up with TRBD2. The CDR3 has 15 residues. Germline lookup yields CDR1 MNHEY and CDR2 SVGAGI. The junction had 5 bases not matched to a gene; V was cut back by 0 bases and J by 4 bases.